Listed below are T cell receptor beta chains from one sample, sequenced in a study of cytomegalovirus exposure and HLA in healthy donors. Here immunoSEQ multiplex PCR was the method, and the copy in TCRdb shows in-frame clones only, minus some. Of about 150,000 clones listed, roughly 80% are singletons. The sequenced material came from PBMCs. The origin of the receptors is a male donor in good health and CMV-seronegative. The conserved cysteine and the conserved F or W are not part of the CDR3 here. Some rows have no size entry. The others give once, few or many, or a class for an expanded clone.

size	V	J	CDR3
few	TRBV6-1	TRBJ2-3	ASSDVGGNTDTQY
-	TRBV5-1	TRBJ1-2	ASSSTHGTGKNGYT
-	TRBV27	TRBJ1-1	ASSITRGPEAF
-	TRBV12-5	TRBJ2-1	ASGFPDEQF
-	TRBV11-2	TRBJ1-2	ASSLNRERSYGYT
-	TRBV7-6	TRBJ2-5	ASSFRPRGTETQY
-	TRBV18	TRBJ1-4	ASSPDRYNEKLF
-	TRBV2	TRBJ2-7	ASSVATSYEQY
-	TRBV5-1	TRBJ1-4	ASSLAAGGTNEKLF
-	TRBV29-1	TRBJ2-7	SAWTVYYEQY
-	TRBV12-5	TRBJ1-1	ASGFDWNTEAF
-	TRBV7-2	TRBJ1-5	ASSLNGQGRNQPQH
-	TRBV19	TRBJ2-1	ASSPDRSSYNEQF
-	TRBV7-9	TRBJ2-7	ASSLSGTRRSYEQY
-	TRBV19	TRBJ1-4	ASSIRSNEKLF
-	TRBV6-5	TRBJ1-2	ASSSDRSGYGYT
-	TRBV5-1	TRBJ1-4	ASSWGTGLANEKLF
-	TRBV5-5	TRBJ2-2	ASSLFVGASGELF
-	TRBV6-1	TRBJ1-4	ASSEGTGADEKLF
-	TRBV7-9	TRBJ2-5	ASALPGQGISRQY
-	TRBV29-1	TRBJ1-5	SVAGQGNNQPQH
-	TRBV19	TRBJ2-7	ASSILSGTGRSYEQY
-	TRBV10-3	TRBJ1-2	AISEYRPPGDGYT
-	TRBV6-6	TRBJ1-2	ASSGLSYGYT
-	TRBV10-1	TRBJ1-2	ASSADQSGYGYT
-	TRBV5-6	TRBJ1-1	ASSLPRNTEAF
-	TRBV19	TRBJ1-1	ASSRRGADEAF
-	TRBV7-8	TRBJ2-5	ASSSDRGREETQY
-	TRBV4-1	TRBJ2-1	ASSFVDEQF
-	TRBV4-1	TRBJ2-6	ASSQGTGFSGANVLT
few	TRBV19	TRBJ1-5	ASSIRQGQPQH
-	TRBV6-1	TRBJ1-1	ASSHRGEAF
-	TRBV7-9	TRBJ2-7	ASSLKGRGGPSGVYEQY
-	TRBV29-1	TRBJ2-5	SAEGGQETQY
-	TRBV19	TRBJ1-2	ASSMPGAVYYGYT
-	TRBV5-1	TRBJ2-7	ASSLGQGEQY
-	TRBV18	TRBJ1-1	ASLGQTNTEAF
-	TRBV7-8	TRBJ2-7	ASSLGPRGLREQY
-	TRBV19	TRBJ1-2	ASQGTKDGYT
-	TRBV20-1	TRBJ2-5	SASLQETQY
-	TRBV20-1	TRBJ1-1	SARVPRGAF